This entry lists 9 T cell receptor beta chains sequenced from one sample in a study of human T cells and chemical hapten exposure. TCRdb passed the RACE reads through MiXCR, listing each CDR3 protein once. This table holds more than 95,000 distinct CDR3 sequences, approximately 36% found once. Time point specified: patch test 3, about 24 weeks after DPC sensitization. Regarding treatment: therapeutic diphenylcyclopropenone sensitization with weekly scalp DPC. The sequences come from whole blood, collected in connection with sensitization to the hapten diphenylcyclopropenone (DPC). These receptor sequences come from a man between 35 and 55 years old with alopecia areata. Some clones in this sample may be carry-over from other donors' samples.

V and J are TRBV14 and TRBJ2-5; 14 positions match TRBD2. V gave up 3 bases and J gave up 2 bases; unmatched junction bases: 8. The length of the CDR3 is 18 residues. Germline CDR1 reads SGHDN; CDR2 reads FVKESK. CDR3 protein: CASSHGLAGGRRQETQYF. CDR3 sequence (DNA): TGTGCCAGCAGCCATGGACTAGCGGGAGGCCGGAGGCAAGAGACCCAGTACTTC.

This clonotype showed up just a few times. The chain couples TRBV10-3 to TRBJ2-3, with D tentatively TRBD2 (5 bases). This CDR3 spans 15 amino acids. V lost 6 bases and J 1 base, leaving 14 bases between the germline ends. CDR1 is ENHRY, CDR2 SYGVKD, per germline. The CDR3 is CAISRTNGGTDTQYF. The CDR3 nucleotides are TGTGCCATCAGCCGAACGAACGGGGGCACAGATACGCAGTATTTT.

The genes are TRBV9 and TRBJ2-3; the match to TRBD1 covers 11 bases. The germline V gene has CDR1 SGDLS and CDR2 YYNGEE. The CDR3 covers 16 residues. V was clipped by 0 bases and J by 3 bases; unmatched bases: 3. CDR3 nucleotide sequence: TGTGCCAGCAGCGTAGGCGGGACAGGGGGTACAGATACGCAGTATTTT. Amino acids: CASSVGGTGGTDTQYF.

The rearrangement uses TRBV5-6 and TRBJ2-7; TRBD1 might be the D (5 bases). Germline values: CDR1 SGHDT, CDR2 YYEEEE. V lost 4 bases to trimming and J lost 3 bases, with 14 bases between them. This CDR3 spans 14 amino acids. The CDR3 DNA reads TGTGCCAGCAGCGAACAGGACGGAAGCTACGAGCAGTACTTC. Translated: CASSEQDGSYEQYF.

The chain is built from TRBV20-1 and TRBJ2-7; 9 bases align to TRBD2. This CDR3 comprises 14 residues. Germline-derived CDR1 and CDR2 are DFQATT and SNEGSKA (reference sequence). After removal of 0 bases from V and 6 bases from J, the junction contained 6 bases not matched to a gene. CDR3 amino acids: CSARDRLAVSEQYV. In nucleotides, the CDR3 is TGCAGTGCTAGAGATAGACTAGCGGTCTCCGAGCAGTACGTC.

The gene calls are TRBV20-1 and TRBJ2-7, with a weak D call TRBD1 (5 bases). V was clipped by 5 bases and J by 2 bases, with 7 bases between them. CDR3 length: 11 amino acids. Germline V CDR1 and CDR2: DFQATT, SNEGSKA (reference sequence). This chain's CDR3 is CSAGQTYEQYF. CDR3 nucleotides: TGCAGTGCTGGACAAACCTACGAGCAGTACTTC.

A few counts support this clonotype. The V gene is TRBV28, the J gene TRBJ2-7, with D maybe TRBD1 (6 bases). Germline values: CDR1 MDHEN, CDR2 SYDVKM. This CDR3 has 16 amino acids. Between the trimmed V and J ends, which lost 7 bases and 3 bases, there was a span of 22 bases. This chain's CDR3 is CASTPMEDGQFYEQYF. The CDR3 DNA sequence: TGTGCCAGCACCCCGATGGAGGACGGACAGTTCTACGAGCAGTACTTC.

This clonotype appeared once. The V and J genes are TRBV4-3 and TRBJ1-6; D unresolved. Germline V gene data show CDR1 as LGHNA and CDR2 as YSLEER. V lost 4 bases to trimming and J lost 7 bases, with 17 bases between them. The CDR3 has 16 residues. The CDR3 DNA reads TGCGCCAGCAGCCGGAACACAATCCTGGGCAATTCACCCCTCCACTTT. Amino acid sequence: CASSRNTILGNSPLHF.

The V call is TRBV9, the J call TRBJ2-5; 8 bases line up with TRBD2. The CDR3 is made up of 14 amino acids. The germline V gene encodes CDR1 SGDLS and CDR2 YYNGEE. J lost 4 bases, V lost 3 bases, and 5 bases had no gene match. The CDR3 loop reads CASSARSGRETQYF. The CDR3 coding sequence is TGTGCCAGCAGCGCCAGAAGCGGGAGAGAGACCCAGTACTTC.